This is a list of T cell receptor beta chains from one sample in a study of CD8 T cells in ankylosing spondylitis. TCRdb re-analysed the 5' RACE reads in MiXCR, keeping a single row per CDR3 protein. The data hold about 330,000 distinct CDR3 sequences, with around 7.6% observed a single time. The specimen was blood, either unsorted or a sorted T cell fraction (not recorded which). The receptors come from a male donor with ankylosing spondylitis. Each CDR3 is given with its conserved first and last residue. The D gene is left open where the match is weak. Clone size is stated in some rows and not others, as once, few, many or a class when expanded.

V	J	D	size	CDR3	DNA
TRBV7-9	TRBJ1-5	.	few	CAISDSADQPQHF	TGTGCCATCTCGGACAGCGCGGATCAGCCCCAGCATTTT
TRBV7-3	TRBJ2-7	.	many	CASSLTTIHEQYF	TGTGCCAGCAGCTTAACCACCATCCACGAGCAGTACTTC
TRBV7-9	TRBJ1-1	TRBD1	.	CASSATRQGRTEAFF	TGTGCCAGCAGCGCAACCCGACAGGGTCGGACTGAAGCTTTCTTT
TRBV7-2	TRBJ2-3	.	.	CASSPESGTDTQYF	TGTGCCAGCAGCCCTGAGAGCGGAACAGATACGCAGTATTTT
TRBV2	TRBJ1-5	.	.	CASNDRYSNQPQHF	TGTGCCAGCAACGACAGATATAGCAATCAGCCCCAGCATTTT
TRBV20-1	TRBJ2-7	.	few	CSARTDVYEQYF	TGCAGTGCTCGGACAGACGTCTACGAGCAGTACTTC
TRBV29-1	TRBJ1-1	.	many	CSVAIPATAFF	TGCAGTGTAGCTATACCGGCCACAGCTTTCTTT
TRBV12-3/TRBV12-4	TRBJ1-1	.	.	CASSPTGTFAEAFF	TGTGCCAGCAGTCCTACCGGGACATTTGCTGAAGCTTTCTTT
TRBV12-3/TRBV12-4	TRBJ2-2	.	many	CASTRRVGGELFF	TGTGCCAGCACCCGCCGCGTGGGCGGGGAGCTGTTTTTT
TRBV5-6	TRBJ2-7	TRBD2	.	CASSWRLAGEEYEQYF	TGTGCCAGCAGCTGGCGGCTAGCGGGAGAAGAATACGAGCAGTACTTC
TRBV7-6	TRBJ2-7	TRBD2	many	CASSLSRTSRGEQYF	TGTGCCAGCAGCTTATCCAGGACTAGTCGTGGCGAGCAGTACTTC
TRBV7-2	TRBJ2-1	TRBD2	few	CASRSGTSAYNEQFF	TGTGCCAGCAGATCCGGGACTAGCGCCTACAATGAGCAGTTCTTC
TRBV7-8	TRBJ2-2	.	few	CASSRRTDTGELFF	TGTGCCAGCAGCCGGAGGACAGACACCGGGGAGCTGTTTTTT
TRBV19	TRBJ2-3	TRBD1	few	CASSRGQAQSDTQYF	TGTGCCAGTAGTAGGGGACAGGCGCAATCAGATACGCAGTATTTT
TRBV6-2/TRBV6-3	TRBJ1-1	.	few	CASSTQGLEAFF	TGTGCCAGCAGCACCCAGGGCCTTGAAGCTTTCTTT
TRBV29-1	TRBJ1-2	TRBD1	.	CSVSALQGASGYTF	TGCAGCGTGTCGGCCCTACAGGGGGCGAGTGGCTACACCTTC
TRBV14	TRBJ2-1	.	.	CASSFVSNEQFF	TGTGCCAGCAGCTTTGTGAGCAATGAGCAGTTCTTC
TRBV20-1	TRBJ2-3	TRBD1	few	CSALRQGVTDTQYF	TGCAGTGCTCTGAGACAGGGGGTAACAGATACGCAGTATTTT
TRBV7-9	TRBJ1-2	.	.	CASSSMGGYGYTF	TGTGCCAGCAGCTCGATGGGAGGCTATGGCTACACCTTC
TRBV20-1	TRBJ2-1	.	.	CSAPRRVSYNEQFF	TGCAGTGCTCCCAGAAGGGTCTCCTACAATGAGCAGTTCTTC
TRBV5-1	TRBJ1-1	TRBD1	many	CASSSGQGPGTEAFF	TGCGCCAGCAGCTCCGGACAGGGTCCGGGCACTGAAGCTTTCTTT
TRBV5-1	TRBJ2-1	.	few	CASSFGDSGSYNEQFF	TGCGCCAGCAGCTTCGGGGACTCGGGCTCCTACAATGAGCAGTTCTTC
TRBV7-2	TRBJ2-7	.	many	CASGKERNSYEQYF	TGTGCCAGCGGAAAAGAGAGAAACTCCTACGAGCAGTACTTC
TRBV20-1	TRBJ2-7	.	few	CSAYNEPRYEQYF	TGCAGTGCCTACAATGAACCTAGGTACGAGCAGTACTTC
TRBV7-2	TRBJ2-3	.	.	CASSLRGQPSTDTQYF	TGTGCCAGCAGCTTAAGAGGACAGCCTAGCACAGATACGCAGTATTTT
TRBV2	TRBJ2-5	.	.	CASSVPVAPTQYF	TGTGCCAGCAGTGTTCCGGTCGCCCCGACCCAGTACTTC
TRBV3-1	TRBJ2-3	.	.	CASSQVPGAVTDTQYF	TGTGCCAGCAGCCAGGTACCGGGAGCTGTCACAGATACGCAGTATTTT
TRBV29-1	TRBJ2-7	.	.	CSVEDSDSTYEQYF	TGCAGCGTTGAAGATTCCGACAGTACCTACGAGCAGTACTTC
TRBV10-3	TRBJ2-2	TRBD2	.	CATSPAGEGTGELFF	TGTGCCACCAGCCCTGCGGGAGAGGGCACCGGGGAGCTGTTTTTT
TRBV5-1	TRBJ2-1	.	many	CASSFEAGNEQFF	TGCGCCAGCAGCTTCGAGGCGGGCAATGAGCAGTTCTTC
TRBV28	TRBJ1-1	TRBD1	.	CASSPPGQNVNTEAFF	TGTGCCAGCAGTCCCCCGGGACAGAACGTTAACACTGAAGCTTTCTTT
TRBV7-9	TRBJ2-5	TRBD2	.	CASSLAGGGVPETQYF	TGTGCCAGCAGCTTAGCTGGGGGGGGGGTACCGGAGACCCAGTACTTC
TRBV6-2/TRBV6-3	TRBJ1-6	.	.	CASSPRQAGTRNSPLHF	TGTGCCAGCAGTCCCCGACAGGCTGGGACCCGTAATTCACCCCTCCACTTT